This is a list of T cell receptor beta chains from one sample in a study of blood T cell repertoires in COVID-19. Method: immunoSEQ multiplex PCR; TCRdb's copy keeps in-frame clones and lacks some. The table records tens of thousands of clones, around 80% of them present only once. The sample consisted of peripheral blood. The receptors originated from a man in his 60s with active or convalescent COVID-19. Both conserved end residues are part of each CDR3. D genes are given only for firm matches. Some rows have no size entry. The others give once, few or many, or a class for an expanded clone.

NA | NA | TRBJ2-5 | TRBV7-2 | CASSLLREETQYF | TGTGCCAGCAGCTTACTCAGGGAAGAGACCCAGTACTTC
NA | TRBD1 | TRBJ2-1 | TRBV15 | CATSKIAGGSYNEQFF | TGTGCCACCAGCAAGATCGCAGGGGGCTCCTACAATGAGCAGTTCTTC
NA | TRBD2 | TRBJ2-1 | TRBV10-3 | CAINPTPGGASDEQFF | TGTGCCATCAACCCTACCCCCGGGGGGGCCTCCGATGAGCAGTTCTTC
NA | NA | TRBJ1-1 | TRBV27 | CASSLSGAPTEAFF | TGTGCCAGCAGTTTATCAGGGGCGCCCACTGAAGCTTTCTTT
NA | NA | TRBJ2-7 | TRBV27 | CASSLSLSSYEQYF | TGTGCCAGCAGTTTATCCCTGAGCTCCTACGAGCAGTACTTC
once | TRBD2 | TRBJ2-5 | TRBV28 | CASSYGGASETQYF | TGTGCCAGCAGTTACGGGGGGGCCTCAGAGACCCAGTACTTC
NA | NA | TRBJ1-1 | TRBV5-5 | CASTGVSEAFF | TGTGCCAGCACGGGGGTCTCTGAAGCTTTCTTT
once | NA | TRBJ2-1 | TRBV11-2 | CASSSSGNRNEQFF | TGTGCCAGCAGCTCATCGGGTAATAGGAATGAGCAGTTCTTC
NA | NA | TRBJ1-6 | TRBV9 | CASSVGQAINSPLHF | TGTGCCAGCAGCGTAGGCCAGGCGATAAATTCACCCCTCCACTTT
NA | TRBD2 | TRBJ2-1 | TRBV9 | CASSGLSGGFYNEQFF | TGTGCCAGCAGCGGCCTTAGCGGGGGGTTCTACAATGAGCAGTTCTTC
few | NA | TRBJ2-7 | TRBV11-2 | CASSLTSQVHEQYF | TGTGCCAGCAGCTTAACTAGCCAGGTCCACGAGCAGTACTTC
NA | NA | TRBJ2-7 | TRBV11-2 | CASSLGPRSYEQYF | TGTGCCAGCAGCTTAGGGCCCCGCTCCTACGAGCAGTACTTC
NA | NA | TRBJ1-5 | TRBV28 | CASSLIGDNQPQHF | TGTGCCAGCAGCCTTATAGGGGACAATCAGCCCCAGCATTTT
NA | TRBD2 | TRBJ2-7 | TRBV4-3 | CASSQGADGGAYEQYF | TGCGCCAGCAGCCAGGGGGCAGACGGGGGGGCCTACGAGCAGTACTTC
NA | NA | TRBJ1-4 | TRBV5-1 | CASSLAPENEKLFF | TGCGCCAGCAGCTTGGCTCCAGAAAATGAAAAACTGTTTTTT
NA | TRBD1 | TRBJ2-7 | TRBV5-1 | CASSWEGQGRSYEQYF | TGCGCCAGCAGCTGGGAGGGACAGGGTCGCTCCTACGAGCAGTACTTC
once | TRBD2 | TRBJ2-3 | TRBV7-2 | CASSFSSGAYTDTQYF | TGTGCCAGCAGCTTTTCTAGCGGGGCGTACACAGATACGCAGTATTTT
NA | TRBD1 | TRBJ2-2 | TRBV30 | CAWIGTGTGAIGELFF | TGTGCCTGGATTGGGACCGGGACAGGGGCGATCGGGGAGCTGTTTTTT
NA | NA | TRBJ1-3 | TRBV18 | CASSPTAGTEGNTIYF | TGTGCCAGCTCACCTACGGCCGGGACTGAAGGAAACACCATATATTTT
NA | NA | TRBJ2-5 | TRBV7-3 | CASSLVREETQYF | TGTGCCAGCAGCTTGGTACGGGAAGAGACCCAGTACTTC
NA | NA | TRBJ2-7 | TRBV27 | CASSIAPGFRYEQYF | TGTGCCAGCAGTATAGCCCCTGGGTTTCGTTACGAGCAGTACTTC
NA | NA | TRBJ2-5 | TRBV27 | CASRKRGGETQYF | TGTGCCAGCAGGAAGAGGGGGGGAGAGACCCAGTACTTC
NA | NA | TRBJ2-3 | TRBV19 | CASSIDSSSTDTQYF | TGTGCCAGTAGTATCGACTCTTCTAGCACAGATACGCAGTATTTT
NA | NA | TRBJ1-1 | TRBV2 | CASSEALQGRAAFF | TGTGCCAGCAGTGAAGCGCTTCAAGGCCGAGCGGCTTTCTTT
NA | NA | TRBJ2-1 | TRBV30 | CAWSFNNEQFF | TGTGCCTGGAGCTTTAACAATGAGCAGTTCTTC
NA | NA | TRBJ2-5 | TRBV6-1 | CASSEVGTKGETQYF | TGTGCCAGCAGTGAAGTCGGGACAAAAGGGGAGACCCAGTACTTC